A selection of T cell receptor beta chains follows, all from one sample in a study of cytomegalovirus exposure and HLA in healthy donors. The protocol was immunoSEQ multiplex PCR, while the TCRdb copy is restricted to in-frame clones and leaves out a portion. The sample lists 150,000 to 200,000 clones, approximately 80% occurring once. The sequenced material came from PBMCs. The receptor source for this set is a woman aged 30 to 39 in good health and CMV-seropositive. Each CDR3 is given with its conserved first and last residue. D genes are given only for firm matches. Only part of the rows carry a size: once, few, many, or a class if the clone is expanded.

V,size,D,J,CDR3,DNA
TRBV9,.,TRBD1,TRBJ1-2,CASSVGQGYGYTF,TGTGCCAGCAGCGTAGGACAGGGCTATGGCTACACCTTC
TRBV30,.,TRBD2,TRBJ2-3,CAWMAGVADTQYF,TGTGCCTGGATGGCGGGAGTCGCAGATACGCAGTATTTT
TRBV5-4,few,.,TRBJ2-7,CASSLGQGSSYEQYF,TGTGCCAGCAGCTTAGGGCAGGGTTCCTCCTACGAGCAGTACTTC
TRBV5-1,few,.,TRBJ2-7,CASSYRVSYEQYF,TGCGCCAGCAGCTACAGGGTTTCCTACGAGCAGTACTTC
TRBV14,.,.,TRBJ2-1,CASSQVGAPYNEQFF,TGTGCCAGCAGCCAAGTTGGGGCCCCCTACAATGAGCAGTTCTTC
TRBV6-5,once,.,TRBJ2-2,CASSRQLNTGELFF,TGTGCCAGCAGCCGACAGTTGAACACCGGGGAGCTGTTTTTT
TRBV7-2,.,.,TRBJ2-5,CASSPVSMAQYF,TGTGCCAGCAGCCCAGTCTCAATGGCCCAGTACTTC
TRBV14,.,.,TRBJ1-6,CASSQAGRTPLHF,TGTGCCAGCAGCCAAGCAGGAAGGACACCCCTCCACTTT
TRBV4-1,few,TRBD1,TRBJ2-1,CASSPPGQGVYEQFF,TGCGCCAGCAGCCCCCCGGGACAGGGGGTGTATGAGCAGTTCTTC
TRBV6-5,once,TRBD1,TRBJ1-1,CASSWDRGREAFF,TGTGCCAGCAGTTGGGACAGGGGCCGTGAAGCTTTCTTT
TRBV5-4,few,TRBD1,TRBJ1-2,CASTGTGGVYGYTF,TGTGCCAGCACTGGGACAGGGGGCGTTTATGGCTACACCTTC
TRBV5-1,.,TRBD1,TRBJ1-5,CASSWGTRDRGPFSNQPQHF,TGCGCCAGCAGCTGGGGCACCCGGGACAGGGGCCCCTTTAGCAATCAGCCCCAGCATTTT
TRBV11-3,.,TRBD2,TRBJ2-3,CASSLKILSGRDADTQYF,TGTGCCAGCAGCTTAAAAATTCTTAGCGGGAGAGACGCAGATACGCAGTATTTT
TRBV2,.,.,TRBJ2-2,CAIGTGTGELFF,TGTGCCATCGGGACTGGAACCGGGGAGCTGTTTTTT
TRBV7-2,.,.,TRBJ2-7,CASSIGTPKEQYF,TGTGCCAGCAGCATCGGGACACCCAAGGAGCAGTACTTC
TRBV28,.,TRBD1,TRBJ1-2,CASSGDRVLTHGYTF,TGTGCCAGCAGTGGGGACAGGGTTTTAACGCATGGCTACACCTTC
TRBV5-1,once,.,TRBJ2-5,CASSSGRETQYF,TGCGCCAGCAGCTCGGGGAGGGAGACCCAGTACTTC
TRBV5-4,.,.,TRBJ1-2,CASSLTTPNYGYTF,TGTGCCAGCAGCTTGACCACTCCTAACTATGGCTACACCTTC
TRBV7-6,.,TRBD1,TRBJ1-1,CASSLAGRGRGSTEAFF,TGTGCCAGCAGCTTAGCGGGCAGGGGGCGCGGGAGCACTGAAGCTTTCTTT
TRBV11-2,.,.,TRBJ1-1,CASTRTGNTEAFF,TGTGCCAGCACCAGAACAGGGAACACTGAAGCTTTCTTT
TRBV6-1,few,TRBD2,TRBJ2-3,CASSEERGSTDTQYF,TGTGCCAGCAGTGAAGAGCGGGGGAGCACAGATACGCAGTATTTT
TRBV19,.,TRBD2,TRBJ2-7,CASSIGLAGLYEQYF,TGTGCCAGTAGTATCGGACTAGCGGGGCTCTACGAGCAGTACTTC
TRBV7-3,.,TRBD1,TRBJ1-4,CASSPKVVGQGNEKLFF,TGTGCCAGCAGCCCCAAAGTCGTGGGACAGGGTAATGAAAAACTGTTTTTT
TRBV30,.,.,TRBJ1-4,CAWSPDTKLFF,TGTGCCTGGAGCCCCGACACCAAACTGTTTTTT
TRBV10-3,.,TRBD1,TRBJ1-2,CAISESRTGGGYTF,TGTGCCATCAGTGAGTCGAGGACAGGGGGGGGCTACACCTTC
TRBV9,once,TRBD1,TRBJ2-7,CASSFRDRGSYEQYF,TGTGCCAGCAGCTTCCGGGACAGGGGCTCCTACGAGCAGTACTTC
TRBV21-1,few,.,TRBJ1-1,CASGQGQGNTEAFF,TGTGCCAGCGGTCAGGGTCAGGGAAACACTGAAGCTTTCTTT
TRBV4-3,.,TRBD1,TRBJ1-6,CASSQDTGGSFVGSPLHF,TGCGCCAGCAGCCAAGATACAGGGGGGAGTTTCGTTGGTTCACCCCTCCACTTT
TRBV30,.,.,TRBJ1-6,CAWRRLGRWVSPLHF,TGTGCCTGGAGGAGACTCGGGAGGTGGGTTTCACCCCTCCACTTT
TRBV5-1,.,.,TRBJ1-5,CASSPGAGEGQPQHF,TGCGCCAGCAGCCCCGGGGCAGGGGAAGGTCAGCCCCAGCATTTT
TRBV7-9,.,.,TRBJ1-1,CASSRGVNTEAFF,TGTGCCAGCAGCAGGGGCGTGAACACTGAAGCTTTCTTT
TRBV7-9,.,TRBD1,TRBJ1-6,CASSQRGRDSISPLHF,TGTGCCAGCAGCCAGCGTGGACGGGACAGTATTTCACCCCTCCACTTT
TRBV7-2,.,.,TRBJ1-2,CASSLSRVYGYTF,TGTGCCAGCAGCTTAAGCAGGGTTTATGGCTACACCTTC
TRBV28,.,TRBD2,TRBJ2-2,CASRLGGSGSDNTGELFF,TGTGCCAGCAGACTTGGAGGTAGCGGGAGCGATAACACCGGGGAGCTGTTTTTT
TRBV7-2,.,.,TRBJ1-5,CASSLGGGFQPQHF,TGTGCCAGCAGCTTAGGTGGGGGGTTTCAGCCCCAGCATTTT
TRBV4-2,.,TRBD2,TRBJ2-7,CASSRAGGKVVHEQYF,TGTGCCAGCAGCCGAGCGGGAGGTAAGGTAGTTCACGAGCAGTACTTC
TRBV10-2,.,TRBD1,TRBJ1-5,CATGTGPIHF,TGCGCCACCGGGACAGGCCCGATCCATTTT
TRBV7-6,.,.,TRBJ2-5,CASSLGVGGPMTPTQYF,TGTGCCAGCAGCTTAGGTGTAGGAGGACCAATGACCCCGACCCAGTACTTC
TRBV9,.,TRBD1,TRBJ1-1,CASSDGQAPEAFF,TGTGCCAGCAGCGACGGACAGGCGCCTGAAGCTTTCTTT
TRBV10-3,.,.,TRBJ1-4,CAISGEGREKLFF,TGTGCCATCAGTGGCGAGGGTCGTGAAAAACTGTTTTTT
TRBV11-3,.,TRBD2,TRBJ2-5,CASSAPGTSGIHSGETQYF,TGTGCCAGCAGCGCTCCCGGGACTAGCGGGATCCATTCTGGGGAGACCCAGTACTTC